Below are 21 T cell receptor beta chains sequenced from a single sample in a study of cytomegalovirus exposure and HLA in healthy donors. This PCR relied on a set of 60 Vbeta primers and 13 Jbeta primers. The table came from immunoSEQ multiplex PCR; TCRdb's copy has only in-frame clones and leaves some out. The sample lists 90,000 to 120,000 clones; roughly 73% were seen once. The sample taken for sequencing was PBMCs. The receptor source for this set is a man in his thirties or forties in good health and CMV-seronegative.

This clone was detected a few times. The V gene is TRBV30, the J gene TRBJ2-5; 7 bases align to TRBD2. The CDR3 extends over 13 amino acids. CDR1 GTSNPN and CDR2 SVGIG come from the germline V gene (reference sequence). V shed 6 bases, J shed 5 bases, and the junction held 9 bases outside the gene matches. The CDR3 loop is CACSQGGVETQYF. CDR3 in DNA: TGTGCCTGTTCGCAGGGAGGGGTGGAGACCCAGTACTTC.

The rearrangement joins TRBV10-3 to TRBJ2-3, with 10 bases that match TRBD2. The germline gives CDR1 ENHRY, CDR2 SYGVKD. V dropped 6 bases and J dropped 2; count of bases not matched to a gene: 11. The CDR3 contains 17 residues. The CDR3 DNA sequence: TGTGCCATCAGCGGGGCTAGCGGGAGCTATAACACAGATACGCAGTATTTT. Protein product: CAISGASGSYNTDTQYF.

The chain joins TRBV5-1 to TRBJ2-7, with 9 bases matching TRBD1. The CDR3 has 15 amino acids. Germline V gives CDR1 SGHRS, CDR2 YFSETQ. Trimming at V came to 4 bases and at J to 3 bases, leaving 8 bases not matched to a gene. CDR3 sequence (DNA): TGCGCCAGCAGCGGGGGAACAGGGGGCCTCTACGAGCAGTACTTC. Protein product: CASSGGTGGLYEQYF.

Written as DNA, the CDR3 is TGCGCCAGCACACAGGGATGGGGGGCCAACGTCCTGACTTTC. Translated: CASTQGWGANVLTF. The rearrangement uses TRBV5-1 and TRBJ2-6; D may be TRBD1 (6 bases). In germline, CDR1 is SGHRS, CDR2 YFSETQ. Trimming left V 6 bases short and J 4 bases short, with 11 bases between. The CDR3 spans 14 residues.

The genes are TRBV25-1 and TRBJ1-5; D is undetermined. V was trimmed by 3 bases and J by 7 bases, leaving 13 bases between them. There are 14 residues in the CDR3. Germline CDR1 is MGHDK and CDR2 is SYGVNS. CDR3 in DNA: TGTGCCAGCAGTGACGGGCGGGGATACCAGCCCCAGCATTTT. Translated: CASSDGRGYQPQHF.

The CDR3 loop reads CASSLAQGGDYGYTF. The CDR3 DNA is TGCGCCAGCAGCTTGGCCCAGGGGGGTGACTATGGCTACACCTTC. This chain connects TRBV5-1 to TRBJ1-2, with 7 bases lining up with TRBD1. This CDR3 is built from 15 residues. V shed 0 bases and J 3 bases; nucleotides not matched to a gene: 5. Germline loops: CDR1 SGHRS, CDR2 YFSETQ.

The CDR3 region is CASSLPWGSGNNEQFF. The DNA for the CDR3 is TGTGCCAGCAGTTTACCGTGGGGTAGCGGGAACAATGAGCAGTTCTTC. This rearrangement joins TRBV27 to TRBJ2-1, with 8 bases that match TRBD2. This CDR3 comprises 16 residues. V trimming: 2 bases; J trimming: 5 bases; junction bases outside the gene matches: 8. The V gene's germline CDR1 is MNHEY and CDR2 SMNVEV (reference sequence).

This rearrangement joins TRBV6-1 to TRBJ1-5, with D possibly TRBD1 on 5 matching bases. Per the germline V gene, CDR1 is MNHNS and CDR2 is SASEGT. V was clipped by 7 bases and J by 5 bases, with 12 bases between them. The CDR3 is 13 amino acids. Here the CDR3 reads CASMLGGDQPQHF. The CDR3, as DNA: TGTGCCAGCATGTTGGGGGGGGATCAGCCCCAGCATTTT.

Here the CDR3 reads CASTKLASTTGEQYF. As DNA, the CDR3 is TGCGCCAGCACAAAGTTGGCTTCAACTACGGGGGAGCAGTACTTC. The rearrangement joins TRBV5-1 to TRBJ2-7; tentatively, D is TRBD2 (5 bases). V dropped 6 bases and J dropped 7 bases, with 23 bases sitting between them. Germline CDR1 is SGHRS and CDR2 is YFSETQ. This CDR3 region has 15 residues. The variable domain in full, completed from reference TRBV5-1 and TRBJ2-7, reads KAGVTQTPRYLIKTRGQQVTLSCSPISGHRSVSWYQQTPGQGLQFLFEYFSETQRNKGNFPGRFSGRQFSNSRSEMNVSTLELGDSALYLCASTKLASTTGEQYFGPGTRLTVT.

In its sample, this clone was seen a few times. CDR3 sequence reads: CASSEAPWDRGGSGANVLTF. The CDR3 DNA reads as TGTGCCAGCAGTGAAGCGCCCTGGGACAGGGGAGGCTCTGGGGCCAACGTCCTGACTTTC. The chain has TRBV2 and TRBJ2-6; 10 nucleotides match TRBD1. This CDR3 comprises 20 residues. Germline CDR1 reads SNHLY; CDR2 reads FYNNEI. V shed 0 bases, J shed 0 bases, and the junction held 8 bases outside the gene matches.

V usage is TRBV6-5 and J usage is TRBJ2-3, with 10 bases fitting TRBD2. The CDR3 extends over 15 amino acids. V dropped 5 bases and J dropped 10; count of bases not matched to a gene: 12. Germline lookup yields CDR1 MNHEY and CDR2 SVGAGI. CDR3 coding DNA: TGTGCCAGCAGTCTCCAAGCGGGAGGGCCATTGGCGCAGTATTTT. Its translation: CASSLQAGGPLAQYF.

This clone was seen only once. The chain has TRBV5-1 and TRBJ1-2; 7 bases are a match to TRBD1. The length of the CDR3 is 14 residues. Germline trimming cut 4 bases from V and 1 base from J; bases unmatched to any gene: 4. In germline, CDR1 is SGHRS, CDR2 YFSETQ. The CDR3 loop is CASSQTGVNYGYTF. CDR3 coding DNA: TGCGCCAGCAGCCAAACAGGGGTTAACTATGGCTACACCTTC.

The CDR3 is CASSPNRPNTEAFF. The CDR3 DNA sequence: TGTGCCAGCAGCCCGAACAGGCCGAACACTGAAGCTTTCTTT. The chain is built from TRBV7-9 and TRBJ1-1; D is possibly TRBD1 (5 bases). From germline, CDR1 is SEHNR and CDR2 FQNEAQ (reference sequence). The CDR3 extends over 14 amino acids. Trimming took off 5 bases at V and 1 base at J, with 11 bases between the two ends.

The chain links TRBV7-8 to TRBJ2-7, with D maybe TRBD2 (6 bases). CDR3 length: 13 residues. Between the trimmed V and J ends, which lost 1 base and 2 bases, there was a span of 6 bases. From germline, CDR1 is SGHVS and CDR2 FQNEAQ. CDR3 coding DNA: TGTGCCAGCAGCTTAGGACTAGCCTACGAGCAGTACTTC. Protein: CASSLGLAYEQYF.

The DNA of the CDR3 is TGTGCCAGCAGCCGAATGCCCCGGGACAGGGCGTACGAGCAGTACTTC. This sequence encodes CASSRMPRDRAYEQYF. V gene TRBV7-9 combines with J gene TRBJ2-7; TRBD1 matches at 9 bases. V shed 5 bases, J shed 4 bases, and the junction held 12 bases outside the gene matches. The CDR3 totals 16 residues. Looked up from germline, CDR1 is SEHNR and CDR2 is FQNEAQ (reference sequence). The full variable domain, completed using reference TRBV7-9 and TRBJ2-7, is DTGVSQNPRHKITKRGQNVTFRCDPISEHNRLYWYRQTLGQGPEFLTYFQNEAQLEKSRLLSDRFSAERPKGSFSTLEIQRTEQGDSAMYLCASSRMPRDRAYEQYFGPGTRLTVT.

This clone was observed a few times. The chain joins TRBV25-1 to TRBJ1-5; D not resolved. In germline, CDR1 is MGHDK, CDR2 SYGVNS. V lost 6 bases, J lost 2 bases, and 8 bases lay in between. This CDR3 spans 13 amino acids. The CDR3 DNA sequence: TGTGCCAGCAGCTCCCAGGGCAATCAGCCCCAGCATTTT. The encoded protein is CASSSQGNQPQHF.

The chain has TRBV4-2 and TRBJ2-7; a weak D match, TRBD2 (6 bases). CDR1 and CDR2 (germline): LGHNA, YNFKEQ. The length of the CDR3 is 15 residues. V was clipped by 0 bases and J by 4 bases, with 13 bases between them. For the CDR3, the DNA is TGTGCCAGCAGCCAAGACTTGGGCGGGGATTACGAGCAGTACTTC. Amino acid sequence: CASSQDLGGDYEQYF.

Notes on this clone: One end of the junction fails to match germline, which may point to a read error. The rearrangement joins TRBV12-5 to TRBJ2-7; tentatively, D is TRBD2 (6 bases). This CDR3 region has 10 residues. The germline V gene has CDR1 LGHNT and CDR2 FRNRAP. CDR3 bases: TGTGCTAGTGTGGGACTTACGTGGAACTTC. It yields the protein CASVGLTWNF.

The chain uses TRBV4-2 and TRBJ2-7, with 7 bases matching TRBD2. The J segment lost 3 bases and the V segment lost 4 bases, leaving 9 bases of the junction unmatched. This CDR3 region has 15 residues. Germline V gene sequence: CDR1 LGHNA, CDR2 YNFKEQ. For the CDR3, the DNA is TGTGCCAGCAGCCGGGCTAGCGGAGGCGGCTACGAGCAGTACTTC. Amino acid sequence: CASSRASGGGYEQYF.

The chain employs TRBV18 and TRBJ2-7, with D possibly matching TRBD2 (6 bases). Germline lookup yields CDR1 KGHSH and CDR2 LQKENI. V shed 3 bases and J shed 6 bases, with 12 bases lying between them. The CDR3 totals 13 residues. CDR3: CASSPRVGGEQYF. The CDR3 coding sequence is TGTGCCAGCTCACCGAGGGTGGGGGGCGAGCAGTACTTC.

The count of this clone is one. The chain has TRBV6-5 and TRBJ2-7; D gene ambiguous. V dropped 5 bases and J dropped 0 bases, with 14 bases sitting between them. Germline CDR1 and CDR2: MNHEY and SVGAGI. There are 15 residues in the CDR3. CDR3 residues: CASSQSLAASYEQYF. The CDR3 region has the DNA TGTGCCAGCAGTCAATCCCTGGCGGCCTCCTACGAGCAGTACTTC.